The 28 T cell receptor beta chains below come from one sample, sequenced in a study of T cell responses to AZD1222 COVID-19 vaccine. Some clones are missing from TCRdb's copy, which holds only in-frame ones; the method was immunoSEQ multiplex PCR. The sample records about 60,000 clones, approximately 82% being singletons. The input for sequencing was peripheral blood, taken on day 0 of AZD1222 vaccination. These receptors were collected from an adult in good health.

This clone was seen only once. The chain recombines TRBV6-2 or TRBV6-3 with TRBJ2-3; 9 bases fit TRBD1. The V gene end was trimmed by 5 bases and the J gene end by 6 bases; junction bases not matched to a gene: 18. The CDR3 runs 18 residues. Germline V gene lookup returns CDR1 MNHEY and CDR2 SVGEGT. CDR3 protein: CASSSRRQGVIRYDTQYF. CDR3 DNA: TGTGCCAGCAGTAGCCGGAGACAGGGGGTAATTCGGTACGATACGCAGTATTTT.

The chain joins TRBV9 to TRBJ1-2; no reliable D call. Deletions cut 4 bases from V and 4 bases from J, with 17 bases between. The CDR3 covers 15 residues. CDR1 and CDR2 (germline): SGDLS, YYNGEE. The CDR3 spells CASSPHLATGYGYTF. CDR3 bases: TGTGCCAGCAGCCCTCACCTGGCGACCGGCTATGGCTACACCTTC.

This clone was counted a single time. The chain couples TRBV5-8 to TRBJ1-5, with D possibly matching TRBD1 (5 bases). Germline CDR1 is SGHTS and CDR2 is YDEGEE. The V gene lost 4 bases and the J gene lost 6 bases, with 17 bases spanning the gap. This CDR3 is built from 15 residues. The CDR3 sequence: CASSPGTLALQPQHF. Written as DNA, the CDR3 is TGTGCCAGCAGCCCCGGGACTCTTGCCCTTCAGCCCCAGCATTTT.

V and J are TRBV7-2 and TRBJ2-5; no reliable D call. CDR1 and CDR2 (germline): SGHTA, FQGNSA. Trimming took 1 base from V and 7 from J, leaving 13 bases between them. The CDR3 extends over 14 amino acids. Here the CDR3 DNA reads TGTGCCAGCAGCTTAGACGGCTCCCCGGGGACCCAGTACTTC. Amino acids: CASSLDGSPGTQYF.

This sequence joins TRBV28 and TRBJ1-2; TRBD1 matches 11 bases. The germline V gene has CDR1 MDHEN and CDR2 SYDVKM. The CDR3 loop spans 15 amino acids. The J segment lost 1 base and the V segment lost 4 bases, leaving 2 bases of the junction unmatched. The CDR3 is CASSSGQGVNYGYTF. In nucleotides, the CDR3 is TGTGCCAGCAGTTCGGGACAGGGGGTTAACTATGGCTACACCTTC.

The V gene is TRBV11-2, the J gene TRBJ2-5; D is uncertain. This CDR3 region has 15 residues. V lost 5 bases and J lost 3, with 16 bases in between. Per germline, CDR1 SGHAT and CDR2 FQNNGV. DNA for the CDR3: TGTGCCAGCAGCCCCCGGAGCATCGGCAAAGAGACCCAGTACTTC. This translates into CASSPRSIGKETQYF.

The chain carries TRBV7-2 and TRBJ1-4; D is perhaps TRBD1 (5 bases). Germline lookup yields CDR1 SGHTA and CDR2 FQGNSA. The CDR3 has 13 residues. With 4 bases removed from V and 6 bases from J, the gap between germline ends came to 9 bases. CDR3 sequence: CASSSQGYEKLFF. DNA of the CDR3: TGTGCCAGCAGCTCCCAGGGTTATGAAAAACTGTTTTTT. The full variable domain, its missing parts supplied by reference TRBV7-2 and TRBJ1-4, is GAGVSQSPSNKVTEKGKDVELRCDPISGHTALYWYRQSLGQGLEFLIYFQGNSAPDKSGLPSDRFSAERTGGSVSTLTIQRTQQEDSAVYLCASSSQGYEKLFFGSGTQLSVL.

The rearrangement joins TRBV19 to TRBJ2-1; possibly TRBD2 for D (5 bases). Germline V gene data show CDR1 as LNHDA and CDR2 as SQIVND (reference sequence). The length of the CDR3 is 15 residues. Trimming left V 2 bases short and J 7 bases short, with 15 bases between. The CDR3, as DNA: TGTGCCAGTAGTATACAGAGTAGCGCGAGAAATGAGCAGTTCTTC. This gives the protein CASSIQSSARNEQFF.

The chain has TRBV3-1 (or the pseudogene TRBV3-2) and TRBJ1-6; weak D call: TRBD1 (5 bases). The germline V and J ends were trimmed by 6 bases and 5 bases, with 17 bases remaining between them. CDR3 length: 16 amino acids. From germline, CDR1 is LGHDT and CDR2 YNNKEL (reference sequence). Here the CDR3 reads CASRFHRSEDNSPLHF. The CDR3, as DNA: TGTGCCAGCAGGTTTCACAGGTCCGAAGATAATTCACCCCTCCACTTT.

The chain couples TRBV5-4 to TRBJ2-7; unclear D gene. This CDR3 region has 15 residues. Germline V lookup: CDR1 SGHNT, CDR2 YYREEE (reference sequence). V was cut by 1 base and J by 5 bases, with 16 bases left in between. In DNA form, the CDR3 reads TGTGCCAGCAGCTTGCATCGCACACTCTGGGACGAGCAGTACTTC. The encoded protein is CASSLHRTLWDEQYF.

The chain combines TRBV28 with TRBJ1-4; tentative D call: TRBD1 (5 bases). In germline, CDR1 is MDHEN, CDR2 SYDVKM. The CDR3 loop spans 17 amino acids. Trimming stripped 0 bases from V and 0 bases from J, with 11 bases between. The CDR3 here is CASSLWGQATTNEKLFF. CDR3 DNA sequence: TGTGCCAGCAGTTTATGGGGGCAGGCGACAACTAATGAAAAACTGTTTTTT.

The CDR3 DNA reads TGTGCCAGCAGCGCCGGGACAGGACAAGAGACCCAGTACTTC. Translating gives CASSAGTGQETQYF. This chain connects TRBV9 to TRBJ2-5; 8 positions match TRBD1. There are 14 residues in the CDR3. Unmatched junction bases numbered 3, after V lost 3 bases and J lost 2 bases. From germline, CDR1 is SGDLS and CDR2 YYNGEE.

The CDR3 reads CASSLSRYTEAFF. The CDR3 coding sequence is TGTGCCAGCAGCTTAAGCCGGTACACTGAAGCTTTCTTT. This rearrangement joins TRBV7-9 to TRBJ1-1; D gene unclear. Germline V lookup: CDR1 SEHNR, CDR2 FQNEAQ (reference sequence). The ends were cut back, 2 bases at V and 3 bases at J, with 7 bases in the middle. CDR3 length equals 13 residues.

A word on this clone: Other DNA sequences within the sample encode an identical CDR3. The V gene is TRBV6-5, the J gene TRBJ1-2; 10 bases map to TRBD1. CDR1 is MNHEY and CDR2 is SVGAGI in the germline V gene. After removal of 0 bases from V and 5 bases from J, the junction contained 6 bases not matched to a gene. The CDR3 has 16 amino acids. In DNA form, the CDR3 reads TGTGCCAGCAGTTACTCGAGGACAGGGGGAGGATATGGCTACACCTTC. Encoded protein: CASSYSRTGGGYGYTF.

The V gene is TRBV7-3, the J gene TRBJ2-2; D possibly matches TRBD1 or TRBD2 (5 bases each). V lost 5 bases, J lost 1 base, and 14 bases lay in between. This CDR3 spans 16 amino acids. Germline V lookup: CDR1 SGHTA, CDR2 FQGTGA. The CDR3 DNA is TGTGCCAGCAGCCCCCAGGGACCTTTGAACACCGGGGAGCTGTTTTTT. This codes for CASSPQGPLNTGELFF.

This clone was found once. The CDR3 bases are TGTGCCAGCCGGGGACAGAGCTACGAGCAGTACTTC. It is translated as CASRGQSYEQYF. This chain uses TRBV25-1 with TRBJ2-7, with 7 bases identical to TRBD1. Germline V gives CDR1 MGHDK, CDR2 SYGVNS. This CDR3 region has 12 residues. Germline trimming cut 8 bases from V and 3 bases from J; bases unmatched to any gene: 4.

J is TRBJ2-2 and V is TRBV9; D gene ambiguous. The CDR3 runs 14 residues. The V gene's germline CDR1 is SGDLS and CDR2 YYNGEE. V was pared by 0 bases and J by 5 bases, with 8 bases between. CDR3 sequence: CASSVGSETGELFF. CDR3 in DNA: TGTGCCAGCAGCGTAGGATCTGAAACCGGGGAGCTGTTTTTT.

The J gene is TRBJ1-6, the V gene TRBV6-5; D is undetermined. Germline V gene data show CDR1 as MNHEY and CDR2 as SVGAGI. V lost 7 bases, J lost 9 bases, and 13 bases lay in between. This CDR3 is 13 amino acids long. CDR3 sequence (DNA): TGTGCCAGCATAAATGAAGTATTTTCACCCCTCCACTTT. Translation gives CASINEVFSPLHF.

This chain uses TRBV10-1 with TRBJ1-4; TRBD1 might be the D (5 bases). The CDR3 is 14 residues long. The V end lost 7 bases, the J end lost 3 bases, and 12 bases lay between the germline ends. From germline, CDR1 is WNHNN and CDR2 SYGVQD (reference sequence). The CDR3 protein is CASNETVPNEKLFF. The CDR3 DNA is TGCGCCAGCAACGAGACAGTACCTAATGAAAAACTGTTTTTT.

This clone occurred a few times. The chain uses TRBV6-2 or TRBV6-3 and TRBJ2-1, with a weak D call TRBD2 (5 bases). CDR1 and CDR2 from the germline V gene are MNHEY and SVGEGT. Trimming left V 0 bases short and J 4 bases short, with 22 bases between. This CDR3 region has 19 residues. The DNA for the CDR3 is TGTGCCAGCAGTTACTCCCCCATCTCCGTTAGAGGGATTTACAATGAGCAGTTCTTC. It is translated as CASSYSPISVRGIYNEQFF.

The rearrangement links TRBV5-1 to TRBJ1-6; D is undetermined. Germline V gene sequence: CDR1 SGHRS, CDR2 YFSETQ. This CDR3 spans 14 amino acids. V lost 1 base and J lost 7, with 9 bases in between. CDR3 residues: CASSLKDLNSPLHF. In DNA form, the CDR3 reads TGCGCCAGCAGCTTGAAGGACCTAAATTCACCCCTCCACTTT.

The V and J genes are TRBV6-5 and TRBJ2-7, with a possible D match to TRBD2 (5 bases). Between the trimmed V and J ends, which lost 7 bases and 3 bases, there was a span of 13 bases. Per germline, CDR1 MNHEY and CDR2 SVGAGI. The CDR3 covers 13 residues. This chain's CDR3 is CASIERNGYEQYF. CDR3 DNA: TGTGCCAGCATCGAGCGGAATGGCTACGAGCAGTACTTC.

The chain joins TRBV4-1 to TRBJ2-3; 13 bases line up with TRBD2. Germline V lookup: CDR1 MGHRA, CDR2 YSYEKL. Unmatched junction bases numbered 3, after V lost 4 bases and J lost 2 bases. The CDR3 length is 16 residues. The CDR3 DNA is TGCGCCAGCAGCCCAGGACTAGCGGGGGTCACAGATACGCAGTATTTT. Translated: CASSPGLAGVTDTQYF.

A few counts support this clone. The chain has TRBV5-1 and TRBJ2-1, with TRBD2 identical over 9 bases. The V segment lost 4 bases and the J segment 6 bases; nucleotides outside the gene matches: 8. This CDR3 has 15 amino acids. Germline CDR1 and CDR2: SGHRS and YFSETQ. The CDR3 is CASSLSSGNFNEQFF. As DNA, the CDR3 is TGCGCCAGCAGCCTATCTAGCGGGAACTTCAATGAGCAGTTCTTC.

V usage is TRBV10-3 and J usage is TRBJ2-7; 9 bases map to TRBD1. Germline V gene data show CDR1 as ENHRY and CDR2 as SYGVKD. CDR3 length: 17 amino acids. As DNA, the CDR3 is TGTGCAGTCCAGTCCGACAGGGGGTGGCTACGGGGTAGCGAGCAGTACTTC. It translates to CAVQSDRGWLRGSEQYF.

This clone came up once. The V and J genes are TRBV2 and TRBJ1-5, with 11 bases fitting TRBD1. V was clipped by 7 bases and J by 6 bases; unmatched bases: 2. CDR3 length equals 13 residues. Per the germline V gene, CDR1 is SNHLY and CDR2 is FYNNEI. CDR3 protein: CASMGTGGQPQHF. The CDR3 DNA reads as TGTGCCAGCATGGGGACAGGGGGTCAGCCCCAGCATTTT. The whole variable domain, remainder taken from reference TRBV2 and TRBJ1-5, is EPEVTQTPSHQVTQMGQEVILRCVPISNHLYFYWYRQILGQKVEFLVSFYNNEISEKSEIFDDQFSVERPDGSNFTLKIRSTKLEDSAMYFCASMGTGGQPQHFGDGTRLSIL.

This clone was recorded a few times. The chain employs TRBV28 and TRBJ2-7; 11 bases are shared with TRBD1. CDR1 MDHEN and CDR2 SYDVKM come from the germline V gene. V trimming: 4 bases; J trimming: 4 bases; junction bases outside the gene matches: 9. The CDR3 covers 16 residues. CDR3 nucleotides: TGTGCCAGCAGTTCCCCTACCGGACAGGGGGCGTACGAGCAGTACTTC. This codes for CASSSPTGQGAYEQYF.

The chain's CDR3 is CASSDRGTGELFF. As DNA, the CDR3 is TGTGCCAGCAGTGACAGGGGAACCGGGGAGCTGTTTTTT. This chain connects TRBV2 to TRBJ2-2, with D possibly matching TRBD1 (6 bases). Germline CDR1 and CDR2: SNHLY and FYNNEI. V was shortened by 3 bases and J by 5 bases, with 7 bases between the two germline ends. CDR3 length equals 13 residues. Full variable domain (remainder filled in from reference TRBV2 and TRBJ2-2): EPEVTQTPSHQVTQMGQEVILRCVPISNHLYFYWYRQILGQKVEFLVSFYNNEISEKSEIFDDQFSVERPDGSNFTLKIRSTKLEDSAMYFCASSDRGTGELFFGEGSRLTVL.